The entry below describes one T cell receptor beta chain. CDR3 length equals 15 residues. CDR1 is LGHNA and CDR2 is YNFKEQ in the germline V gene. Trimming removed 1 base at V and 0 bases at J, with 7 bases between. The data stem from a study of CD8+ T cells in alopecia areata. Stated treatment: oral pan-JAK inhibitor, 5-10 mg twice daily. Extracted RNA was reverse transcribed into cDNA, the sequencing template. Generated by immunoSEQ multiplex PCR, the TCRdb table keeps only in-frame clones and is missing some. This table has under 350,000 clones, about 62% appearing once. The chain employs TRBV4-2 and TRBJ2-1; D is unclear. The specimen comprised CD4+ T cells sorted from blood, sampled at week 24, from a patient treated with tofacitinib. The sequence came from a human donor with alopecia areata. Here the CDR3 reads CASSQGPSSYNEQFF. In DNA, the CDR3 is TGTGCCAGCAGCCAAGGTCCGAGCTCCTACAATGAGCAGTTCTTC.